Here is one T cell receptor (beta chain) with its context. The CDR3 runs 12 residues. V was shortened by 0 bases and J by 9 bases, with 11 bases between the two germline ends. The germline V gene encodes CDR1 GTSNPN and CDR2 SVGIG (reference sequence). The data derive from a study of technical replicates of blood from several donors. This table comes from immunoSEQ multiplex PCR, and its TCRdb copy is limited to in-frame clones, with some not included. The repertoire has 56,000 or so clones, about 96% of them found once; the top ten carry approximately 3.4%. The sequence was obtained from a human donor in good health. Some clones in this sample may be carry-over from other donors' samples. The sequencing input was PBMCs. This chain joins TRBV30 and TRBJ1-1; the D is unclear. CDR3 coding DNA: TGTGCCTGGAGTGTAACCGAGACTAAAGCTTTCTTT. Translated: CAWSVTETKAFF.